Shown below are 15 T cell receptor beta chains from a single sample sequenced in a study of shared clonotypes between healthy human individuals. The protocol was immunoSEQ multiplex PCR, while the TCRdb copy is restricted to in-frame clones and leaves out a portion. The table includes some 1,100,000 clones, around 78% detected once. Sequenced material: memory CD4+ T cells from PBMCs. Subset described: CD45RA-negative fraction. The receptors stem from a man aged 18 to 30 in good health. Some clones in this sample may be carry-over from other donors' samples.

As regards this clone: One end of the junction varies from germline; a read error may be responsible. The chain joins TRBV7-7 to TRBJ1-4; D gene ambiguous. Germline V lookup: CDR1 SSHAT, CDR2 FNYEAQ (reference sequence). This CDR3 is 10 amino acids long. CDR3 sequence reads: CASAGRKTVF. For the CDR3, the DNA is TGTGCCAGCGCCGGACGAAAAACTGTTTTT. Combining the CDR3 with reference TRBV7-7 and TRBJ1-4 gives the whole variable domain GAGVSQSPRYKVTKRGQDVTLRCDPISSHATLYWYQQALGQGPEFLTYFNYEAQPDKSGLPSDRFSAERPEGSISTLTIQRTEQRDSAMYRCASAGRKTVFGSGTQLSVL.

The CDR3 protein is CASTTPGQGAREQYF. The CDR3 nucleotides read TGTGCCAGCACCACTCCGGGACAGGGGGCGCGTGAGCAGTACTTC. The chain links TRBV7-2 to TRBJ2-7, with 12 bases fitting TRBD1. Germline CDR1 reads SGHTA; CDR2 reads FQGNSA. The V segment lost 7 bases and the J segment 7 bases; nucleotides outside the gene matches: 11. The CDR3 runs 15 residues.

V and J are TRBV6-5 and TRBJ2-3, with D perhaps given as TRBD1 or TRBD2 (5 bases each). V was cut by 2 bases and J by 1 base, with 13 bases left in between. CDR3 length: 16 residues. The germline gives CDR1 MNHEY, CDR2 SVGAGI. CDR3 sequence reads: CASSYGGSRGTDTQYF. CDR3 sequence (DNA): TGTGCCAGCAGTTACGGGGGAAGTAGGGGCACAGATACGCAGTATTTT.

Written as DNA, the CDR3 is TGTGCCAGCAGTCTAAGCATGATTCCCGGGGGCTACACCTTC. As protein: CASSLSMIPGGYTF. V is TRBV28 and J is TRBJ1-2; no firm D call. The CDR3 has 14 amino acids. V was trimmed by 5 bases and J by 8 bases, leaving 18 bases between them. Germline V CDR1 and CDR2: MDHEN, SYDVKM.

The sample holds a few counts of this clone. The chain links TRBV6-1 to TRBJ1-1, with D maybe TRBD1 (6 bases). CDR1 and CDR2 (germline): MNHNS, SASEGT. Trimming removed 3 bases from V and 6 bases from J, with 17 bases in between. The CDR3 is 15 residues long. CDR3 bases: TGTGCCAGCAGTGACCTTCGACATGGGGGCCCTGAAGCTTTCTTT. Amino acid sequence: CASSDLRHGGPEAFF.

The chain employs TRBV28 and TRBJ1-5; TRBD1 agrees at 9 bases. CDR1 and CDR2 from the germline V gene are MDHEN and SYDVKM. The length of the CDR3 is 15 residues. Germline trimming cut 6 bases from V and 7 bases from J; bases unmatched to any gene: 10. Here the CDR3 DNA reads TGTGCCAGCAGGACCCCGGGACAGGGACCCCAGCCCCAGCATTTT. Translated: CASRTPGQGPQPQHF.

This clone was recorded a few times. This chain connects TRBV11-2 to TRBJ1-2; D uncertain. The CDR3 sequence is 13 residues long. Germline lookup yields CDR1 SGHAT and CDR2 FQNNGV. V lost 3 bases and J lost 2, with 7 bases in between. The CDR3 region is CASSFSQNYGYTF. As DNA, the CDR3 is TGTGCCAGCAGCTTCAGCCAGAACTATGGCTACACCTTC.

The chain combines TRBV7-9 with TRBJ2-5; D unresolved. The CDR3 loop spans 12 amino acids. V was trimmed by 7 bases and J by 7 bases, leaving 13 bases between them. Germline assignment: CDR1 SEHNR and CDR2 FQNEAQ (reference sequence). The CDR3 bases are TGTGCCAGCACCCCACCCACCCCGACCCAGTACTTC. Amino acid sequence: CASTPPTPTQYF.

The V gene is TRBV12-5, the J gene TRBJ2-1, with D tentatively TRBD1 or TRBD2 (6 bases each). The CDR3 extends over 19 amino acids. Trimming cost V 0 bases and J 1 base, with 19 bases left between them. Germline V gene lookup returns CDR1 LGHNT and CDR2 FRNRAP. The CDR3 region has the DNA TGTGCTAGTGGTTTGGTACCTGTCGGGGGCATGGGTTCCTACAATGAGCAGTTCTTC. Encoded protein: CASGLVPVGGMGSYNEQFF.

V gene TRBV28 combines with J gene TRBJ2-1; 9 bases agree with TRBD2. The CDR3 contains 14 residues. Germline CDR1 is MDHEN and CDR2 is SYDVKM. Trimming took 4 bases from V and 7 from J; bases not matched to a gene: 5. The CDR3 loop reads CASSSGTSINEQFF. CDR3 nucleotide sequence: TGTGCCAGCAGTTCAGGGACTAGCATAAATGAGCAGTTCTTC.

The sample holds a few counts of this clone. V and J are TRBV19 and TRBJ2-7, with 7 bases identical to TRBD1. V was pared by 6 bases and J by 4 bases, with 9 bases of the junction left unmatched. Germline CDR1 is LNHDA and CDR2 is SQIVND (reference sequence). The CDR3 consists of 14 residues. The CDR3 coding sequence is TGTGCCAGTAGCCCTGACAGGGTGGCATACGAGCAGTACTTC. It is translated as CASSPDRVAYEQYF.

This chain uses TRBV4-2 with TRBJ2-1; 10 bases map to TRBD2. Germline values: CDR1 LGHNA, CDR2 YNFKEQ. The CDR3 spans 19 residues. The trim removed 2 bases at V and 8 bases at J, leaving 18 bases unmatched. DNA for the CDR3: TGTGCCAGCAGCCAACGCCGTTTAAGCGGGAGGGCCATACCCTATGAGCAGTTCTTC. This translates into CASSQRRLSGRAIPYEQFF.

The CDR3 region has the DNA TGCAGCGTCGGGTGGGGCGGAGCGAACACTGAAGCTTTCTTT. This encodes CSVGWGGANTEAFF. The V call is TRBV29-1, the J call TRBJ1-1, with D maybe TRBD1 (5 bases). The CDR3 covers 14 residues. Trimming removed 6 bases from V and 1 base from J, with 15 bases in between. Germline assignment: CDR1 SQVTM and CDR2 ANQGSEA.

In the case of this clone: Different DNA sequences within this sample yield the same CDR3. The chain employs TRBV6-1 and TRBJ1-5; a possible D gene is TRBD1 (6 bases). From germline, CDR1 is MNHNS and CDR2 SASEGT. Trimming removed 3 bases from V and 4 bases from J, with 7 bases in between. This CDR3 contains 13 residues. This CDR3 is CASSDRGNQPQHF. As DNA, the CDR3 is TGTGCCAGCAGTGACAGGGGTAATCAGCCCCAGCATTTT.

The CDR3 nucleotides read TGTGCCATCAGTGAGTCCATTCCCAGGCGGGGCGGGGTTACAGTAGCGAACACCGGGGAGCTGTTTTTT. This translates into CAISESIPRRGGVTVANTGELFF. The chain uses TRBV10-3 and TRBJ2-2; D may be TRBD2 (6 bases). CDR1 ENHRY and CDR2 SYGVKD come from the germline V gene. The CDR3 length is 23 residues. V lost 0 bases and J 0 bases, leaving 29 bases between the germline ends.